This is a list of T cell receptor beta chains from one sample in a study of blood T cell repertoires in COVID-19. Sequencing used immunoSEQ multiplex PCR; TCRdb keeps in-frame clones, though not all of them. The data show about 52,000 clones, more than 85% seen once. The specimen was peripheral blood. The receptors come from a man in his forties or fifties with active COVID-19. Both conserved end residues are part of each CDR3. The D gene is left open where the match is weak. Clone size is given for some rows only: seen once, a few or many times, or a class if the clone is expanded.

j_gene | v_gene | abundance | d_gene | CDR3aa | CDR3nt
TRBJ1-1 | TRBV3-1/TRBV3-2 | . | . | CASSQDHGTEAFF | TGTGCCAGCAGCCAAGATCACGGTACTGAAGCTTTCTTT
TRBJ1-5 | TRBV2 | once | TRBD1 | CASTSDRKGNQPQHF | TGTGCCAGCACTTCGGACAGGAAAGGCAATCAGCCCCAGCATTTT
TRBJ2-2 | TRBV6-5 | once | . | CASRGTLANTGELFF | TGTGCCAGCAGGGGGACACTTGCGAACACCGGGGAGCTGTTTTTT
TRBJ2-1 | TRBV25-1 | . | . | CASSPARTYNEQFF | TGTGCCAGCTCCCCGGCTAGGACCTACAATGAGCAGTTCTTC
TRBJ2-1 | TRBV5-1 | . | TRBD2 | CASSWGTSGYNEQFF | TGCGCCAGCAGCTGGGGGACTAGCGGGTACAATGAGCAGTTCTTC
TRBJ1-2 | TRBV3-1/TRBV3-2 | few | . | CASSPAGSYHYGYTF | TGTGCCAGCAGCCCAGCGGGTAGCTATCACTATGGCTACACCTTC
TRBJ1-3 | TRBV28 | . | . | CASTYGSGPGNTIYF | TGTGCCAGCACATACGGTTCAGGGCCGGGAAACACCATATATTTT
TRBJ1-5 | TRBV10-2 | . | TRBD1 | CASSEGGVQPQHF | TGCGCCAGCAGTGAAGGGGGCGTTCAGCCCCAGCATTTT
TRBJ1-2 | TRBV10-3 | once | TRBD1 | CAIRSDRGPYGYTF | TGTGCCATCAGGTCCGACAGGGGTCCCTATGGCTACACCTTC
TRBJ1-1 | TRBV18 | few | . | CASSPTGHRVTEAFF | TGTGCCAGCTCACCCACGGGACACCGGGTCACTGAAGCTTTCTTT
TRBJ1-1 | TRBV27 | . | . | CASSLYDQGTEAFF | TGTGCCAGCAGTTTATATGATCAGGGTACTGAAGCTTTCTTT
TRBJ1-6 | TRBV7-2 | . | . | CASSLGNRNSPLHF | TGTGCCAGCAGCTTAGGCAACAGGAATTCACCCCTCCACTTT
TRBJ1-2 | TRBV9 | . | . | CASSAQSGQSYGYTF | TGTGCCAGCAGCGCCCAAAGTGGACAGAGCTATGGCTACACCTTC
TRBJ2-1 | TRBV5-4 | . | TRBD2 | CASSPGGLAGGSGNEQFF | TGTGCCAGCAGCCCCGGCGGACTAGCGGGGGGCTCGGGGAATGAGCAGTTCTTC
TRBJ2-2 | TRBV27 | . | TRBD1 | CASSLQGVPSGELFF | TGTGCCAGCAGTTTACAGGGGGTGCCCTCCGGGGAGCTGTTTTTT
TRBJ1-1 | TRBV11-2 | . | TRBD1 | CASSSSGTVNTEAFF | TGTGCCAGCAGCAGCTCCGGGACAGTCAACACTGAAGCTTTCTTT
TRBJ1-5 | TRBV20-1 | . | . | CSAPVEEPQHF | TGCAGTGCCCCTGTGGAGGAGCCCCAGCATTTT
TRBJ1-3 | TRBV5-8 | . | . | CASSSGGTGNTIYF | TGTGCCAGCAGCTCAGGAGGGACTGGAAACACCATATATTTT
TRBJ2-3 | TRBV12-5 | once | . | CASSVPSTDTQYF | TGTGCTAGTAGCGTGCCTAGCACAGATACGCAGTATTTT
TRBJ2-3 | TRBV6-5 | . | TRBD1 | CASRQGGTDTQYF | TGTGCCAGCAGACAGGGGGGCACAGATACGCAGTATTTT
TRBJ2-3 | TRBV5-1 | once | . | CASSLAGQGGTDTQYF | TGCGCCAGCAGCTTGGCCGGGCAGGGTGGGACAGATACGCAGTATTTT
TRBJ1-1 | TRBV2 | . | . | CASSVSHTEAFF | TGTGCCAGCAGTGTCTCCCACACTGAAGCTTTCTTT
TRBJ1-6 | TRBV7-2 | . | . | CASSLENSYSPLHF | TGTGCCAGCAGCTTAGAGAATAGCTATTCACCCCTCCACTTT
TRBJ2-3 | TRBV28 | . | . | CASSSRDTQYF | TGTGCCAGCAGTTCGAGGGATACGCAGTATTTT
TRBJ2-3 | TRBV30 | once | TRBD1 | CAWSAGTVEVTQYF | TGTGCCTGGAGTGCGGGGACAGTAGAGGTTACGCAGTATTTT
TRBJ2-7 | TRBV10-3 | . | . | CAISAGGSPYF | TGTGCCATCAGTGCTGGAGGGTCTCCGTACTTC
TRBJ2-2 | TRBV21-1 | . | . | CASSKARGRPGELFF | TGTGCCAGCAGCAAAGCGCGGGGACGGCCCGGGGAGCTGTTTTTT
TRBJ2-7 | TRBV6-5 | . | . | CASSRQEGREQYF | TGTGCCAGCAGTAGACAAGAGGGTCGCGAGCAGTACTTC
TRBJ1-5 | TRBV3-1/TRBV3-2 | . | . | CASSQDRLGADQPQHF | TGTGCCAGCAGCCAAGATAGATTAGGGGCCGATCAGCCCCAGCATTTT
TRBJ1-1 | TRBV10-3 | . | . | CAISERGGVMNTEAFF | TGTGCCATCAGTGAGAGGGGGGGTGTTATGAACACTGAAGCTTTCTTT
TRBJ2-1 | TRBV30 | . | TRBD2 | CAWSDGLSGRRNEQFF | TGTGCCTGGAGTGACGGGCTAAGCGGGAGGCGCAATGAGCAGTTCTTC
TRBJ1-3 | TRBV21-1 | . | . | CASSKADRGSGNTIYF | TGTGCCAGCAGCAAAGCCGACAGAGGCTCTGGAAACACCATATATTTT
TRBJ1-5 | TRBV23-1 | . | TRBD1 | CASSQPLGDRDSHAAPGEKPQHF | TGCGCCAGCAGTCAACCCCTAGGGGACAGGGATTCCCACGCAGCCCCGGGGGAAAAGCCCCAGCATTTT
TRBJ2-7 | TRBV5-1 | . | TRBD2 | CASSLSPGGGTYEQYF | TGCGCCAGCAGCTTGTCTCCGGGAGGGGGTACCTACGAGCAGTACTTC
TRBJ1-1 | TRBV6-1 | . | . | CASSELTGAFF | TGTGCCAGCAGTGAACTAACAGGAGCTTTCTTT
TRBJ2-7 | TRBV5-1 | . | TRBD1 | CASRGTGGSRDEQYF | TGCGCCAGCAGGGGGACAGGGGGGTCTCGGGACGAGCAGTACTTC
TRBJ1-5 | TRBV28 | . | TRBD1 | CASSLSFGTGRQPQHF | TGTGCCAGCAGTTTATCATTCGGGACAGGGCGACAGCCCCAGCATTTT
TRBJ1-2 | TRBV28 | once | . | CASSLKRAGGYTF | TGTGCCAGCAGTTTAAAGCGGGCAGGTGGCTACACCTTC
TRBJ2-7 | TRBV18 | . | . | CASSPGGYEQYF | TGTGCCAGCTCACCCGGGGGATACGAGCAGTACTTC
TRBJ2-1 | TRBV15 | . | TRBD2 | CATSRPILAGGWNEQFF | TGTGCCACCAGCAGACCCATTCTAGCGGGAGGCTGGAATGAGCAGTTCTTC
TRBJ2-7 | TRBV2 | few | . | CASSEQGIYEQYF | TGTGCCAGCAGTGAACAGGGTATCTACGAGCAGTACTTC
TRBJ2-2 | TRBV6-5 | . | TRBD2 | CASSYSGRGGREELFF | TGTGCCAGCAGTTACTCTGGGCGGGGGGGCAGGGAGGAGCTGTTTTTT
TRBJ1-5 | TRBV5-1 | . | . | CASSLEGQRGGPQHF | TGCGCCAGCAGCTTGGAAGGACAACGGGGGGGGCCCCAGCATTTT
TRBJ2-7 | TRBV24-1 | . | . | CATSEGAGSYEQYF | TGTGCCACCAGTGAGGGGGCAGGCTCCTACGAGCAGTACTTC
TRBJ1-2 | TRBV30 | . | TRBD1 | CARDRDHGYTF | TGTGCAAGGGACAGGGACCACGGCTACACCTTC
TRBJ2-7 | TRBV5-4 | . | TRBD2 | CASSPLLAGSFLEQYF | TGTGCCAGCAGCCCTCTTTTAGCGGGTAGTTTTCTCGAGCAGTACTTC
TRBJ1-1 | TRBV6-2/TRBV6-3 | . | TRBD1 | CASSYDRVQTEAFF | TGTGCCAGCAGTTACGACAGGGTTCAGACTGAAGCTTTCTTT
TRBJ1-2 | TRBV7-8 | . | . | CASSFVAGTNYGYTF | TGTGCCAGCAGCTTTGTGGCAGGAACTAACTATGGCTACACCTTC
TRBJ1-3 | TRBV7-8 | few | . | CASSLANTVRNTIYF | TGTGCCAGCAGCTTAGCGAACACAGTTAGAAACACCATATATTTT
TRBJ1-6 | TRBV28 | . | TRBD1 | CASSSVPGTGDSPLHF | TGTGCCAGCAGTTCCGTACCCGGGACAGGAGATTCACCCCTCCACTTT
TRBJ2-1 | TRBV2 | . | . | CASSEGQVSYNEQFF | TGTGCCAGCAGTGAAGGACAGGTCTCCTACAATGAGCAGTTCTTC
TRBJ2-6 | TRBV5-1 | . | . | CASSSDSSGANVLTF | TGCGCCAGCAGCTCGGACAGCTCTGGGGCCAACGTCCTGACTTTC
TRBJ1-1 | TRBV29-1 | few | . | CSAVGAGLNTEAFF | TGCAGCGCCGTAGGTGCAGGGTTGAACACTGAAGCTTTCTTT
TRBJ2-7 | TRBV28 | . | TRBD1 | CASTRTGLFDEQYF | TGTGCCAGCACAAGGACAGGGTTGTTCGACGAGCAGTACTTC
TRBJ2-3 | TRBV7-2 | . | . | CASSSDAGPGTDTQYF | TGTGCCAGCAGCTCGGACGCAGGGCCTGGCACAGATACGCAGTATTTT
TRBJ2-7 | TRBV19 | . | . | CASRGRTVYEQYF | TGTGCCAGTAGGGGCCGGACAGTATACGAGCAGTACTTC
TRBJ2-2 | TRBV5-4 | few | TRBD1 | CASSSSGQKFSGELFF | TGTGCCAGCAGCTCTTCGGGACAGAAATTTAGCGGGGAGCTGTTTTTT
TRBJ2-7 | TRBV18 | once | TRBD1 | CASSPGLGQVNEQYF | TGTGCCAGCTCACCAGGTCTAGGACAGGTTAACGAGCAGTACTTC
TRBJ2-7 | TRBV6-5 | . | TRBD1 | CASSPGQGGQYF | TGTGCCAGCAGCCCGGGACAGGGAGGGCAGTACTTC
TRBJ2-1 | TRBV18 | . | . | CASSPTEGLTYNEQFF | TGTGCCAGCTCACCAACGGAGGGATTGACCTACAATGAGCAGTTCTTC